The entry that follows covers one T cell receptor (beta chain) sequence. The specificity of this receptor is unknown. The sample holds no much larger clone one base away, and base qualities are not on file. CDR1 LGHNT and CDR2 FRNRAP are derived from the germline V gene. Counted from cysteine to phenylalanine, this CDR3 has 16 amino acids. CDR3 DNA only is kept here, 48 bases in frame from base 1. The trim is 0 bases for V and 2 bases for J, with a gap of 10 bases between the germline ends. Libraries were prepared through the immunoSEQ multiplex PCR assay. In its TCRdb copy, this immuneACCESS table keeps in-frame sequences only and misses some clones. Where compared with another copy, unresolved V genes explain less than half of these, and the others have no known cause. Across this sample there are about 62,000 clones, with about 90% seen only once. The ten largest make up around 4.9% of the sample.

The sample comes from a study of technical replicates of blood from several donors listed by TCRdb under 2017. Recombination linked TRBV12-5 to TRBJ2-2; D gene: possibly TRBD2, on 5 matching bases. This clonotype originated in a human donor in good health. Some clones in this sample may be carry-over from other donors' samples. The specimen sequenced was PBMCs. The DNA sequence reads TGTGCTAGTGGTTTGGTTGGAGGTGACAACACCGGGGAGCTGTTTTTT. This encodes CASGLVGGDNTGELFF.